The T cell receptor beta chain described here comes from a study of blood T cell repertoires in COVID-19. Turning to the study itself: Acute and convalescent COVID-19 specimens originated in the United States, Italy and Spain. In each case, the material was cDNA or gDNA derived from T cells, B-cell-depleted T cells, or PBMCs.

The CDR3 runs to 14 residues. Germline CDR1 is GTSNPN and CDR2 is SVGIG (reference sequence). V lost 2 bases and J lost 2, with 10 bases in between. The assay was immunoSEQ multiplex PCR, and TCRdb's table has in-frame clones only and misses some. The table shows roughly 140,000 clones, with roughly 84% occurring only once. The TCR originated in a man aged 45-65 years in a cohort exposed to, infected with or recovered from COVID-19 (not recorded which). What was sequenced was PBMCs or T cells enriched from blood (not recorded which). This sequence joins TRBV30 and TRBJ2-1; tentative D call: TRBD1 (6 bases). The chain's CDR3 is CAWSRGGTYNEQFF. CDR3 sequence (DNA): TGTGCCTGGAGTAGAGGGGGAACCTACAATGAGCAGTTCTTC.